The entry below gives a single T cell receptor (beta chain) sequence along with its context. Per the germline V gene, CDR1 is SGHNT and CDR2 is YYREEE (reference sequence). Trimming removed 5 bases from V and 3 bases from J; junction bases left unmatched: 4. The CDR3 sequence is 13 residues long. This entry is derived from a study of OX40 agonist ivuxolimab in advanced cancers. Study-level information: Patients received ivuxolimab, an agonistic anti-OX40 (CD134) antibody.

Measured with immunoSEQ multiplex PCR; TCRdb has only the in-frame clones, and not every one. The sample consists of 72,000 or so clones, roughly 87% of them appearing once. Patients who had autoimmune disease history or got systemic immunosuppression were left out. The TCR sequence derives from an adult with an advanced solid tumor such as melanoma, head and neck, liver or kidney cancer. The sample in question was CD4+ or CD8+ T cells sorted from blood, obtained in a trial of the OX40 agonist ivuxolimab. V and J are TRBV5-4 and TRBJ1-2; 7 bases are a match to TRBD1. The CDR3 loop reads CASRGGTDYGYTF. The CDR3 coding sequence is TGTGCCAGCAGGGGGGGGACAGACTATGGCTACACCTTC.